The rows below give T cell receptor beta chains drawn from one sample of a study of response to subunit inactivated influenza vaccine. One entry per CDR3 protein results from TCRdb running MiXCR on the RT-PCR reads. The sample yields more than 400,000 distinct CDR3 sequences, roughly 11% seen once. The source was PBMCs from blood, collected 40 to 50 days after vaccination. The receptor set was obtained from a man aged 50 to 60 who received an inactivated influenza vaccine. Each CDR3 is given with its conserved first and last residue. The order of the fields is J gene, D gene, CDR3 length, V gene, clone size, CDR3 DNA, CDR3 protein. D genes are given only for firm matches. Size tells how often a clone was seen (once, few, many) or the class of an expanded clone, and some rows leave it out.

j_gene: TRBJ2-7
d_gene: .
len: 13
v_gene: TRBV3-1
abundance: .
CDR3nt: TGTGCCAGCAGCCAGAGCGGACGCTACGAGCAGTACTTC
CDR3aa: CASSQSGRYEQYF

j_gene: TRBJ2-1
d_gene: .
len: 16
v_gene: TRBV27
abundance: many
CDR3nt: TGTGCCAGCAGTTTAGCAGTTGGCAGGGGTCCAAATGAGCAGTTCTTC
CDR3aa: CASSLAVGRGPNEQFF

j_gene: TRBJ2-7
d_gene: .
len: 12
v_gene: TRBV7-9
abundance: many
CDR3nt: TGTGCCAGCAGTTTCCGGGTCGGCGAGCAGTACTTC
CDR3aa: CASSFRVGEQYF

j_gene: TRBJ2-1
d_gene: .
len: 11
v_gene: TRBV20-1
abundance: few
CDR3nt: TGCAGTGCTAGAGATGCAGGTTATGAGTTCTTC
CDR3aa: CSARDAGYEFF

j_gene: TRBJ2-5
d_gene: TRBD1
len: 13
v_gene: TRBV6-1
abundance: few
CDR3nt: TGTGCCAGTGGGGGACAGAACCAAGAGACCCAGTACTTC
CDR3aa: CASGGQNQETQYF

j_gene: TRBJ2-7
d_gene: TRBD2
len: 17
v_gene: TRBV27
abundance: .
CDR3nt: TGTGCCAGCAGTTTGATTGGAGCGGGAGGGTTCGGGGAGGAGCAGTACTTC
CDR3aa: CASSLIGAGGFGEEQYF

j_gene: TRBJ2-2
d_gene: .
len: 16
v_gene: TRBV12-3/TRBV12-4
abundance: many
CDR3nt: TGTGCCAGCAGTTTATTATCTTTCTATGGAGACGGGGAGCTGTTTTTT
CDR3aa: CASSLLSFYGDGELFF

j_gene: TRBJ1-2
d_gene: .
len: 13
v_gene: TRBV4-1
abundance: many
CDR3nt: TGCGCCAGCAGCCAATCTGGGAGTTTCGGCTACACCTTC
CDR3aa: CASSQSGSFGYTF

j_gene: TRBJ2-1
d_gene: TRBD1
len: 19
v_gene: TRBV15
abundance: few
CDR3nt: TGTGCCACCAGCAGAGATGAGACAGGGGGTACGAGGGTCGACAATGAGCAGTTCTTC
CDR3aa: CATSRDETGGTRVDNEQFF

j_gene: TRBJ2-3
d_gene: .
len: 16
v_gene: TRBV4-1
abundance: .
CDR3nt: TGCGCCAGCAGCCACCTTGGAGGACAGCGCACAGATACGCAGTATTTT
CDR3aa: CASSHLGGQRTDTQYF

j_gene: TRBJ2-1
d_gene: .
len: 12
v_gene: TRBV4-2
abundance: few
CDR3nt: TGTGCCAGCAGCCAAGATTCCACCAGGCAGTTCTTC
CDR3aa: CASSQDSTRQFF

j_gene: TRBJ2-7
d_gene: TRBD1
len: 16
v_gene: TRBV20-1
abundance: .
CDR3nt: TGCAGTGCTTACATCCGACAGGGGGAATTAGCCTACGAGCAGTACTTC
CDR3aa: CSAYIRQGELAYEQYF